The source of this TCR beta chain is a study of spatial heterogeneity in lung cancer. Across the whole study: More beta-chain than alpha-chain sequences were consistently detected. For the average unique TCR and UMI combination, more than 9.5 occurrences appeared in raw reads. General study findings and limits: Detection of ubiquitous tumor TCRs in blood was higher at resection than follow-up.

Every TCR cDNA molecule carried a tag that served as a unique molecular identifier. TCRdb redid the calling of the 5' RACE reads with MiXCR, one entry per CDR3 protein. The sample includes around 41,000 distinct CDR3 sequences, roughly 7.1% of them seen just once. As to time point: sample taken at primary tumor resection. TCRs were sequenced from unsorted whole RNA of tumor, nontumor lung or PBMC. This clonotype was counted many times. Its antigen remains unknown. The CDR3 consists of 18 residues. The ends lost 6 bases at V and 0 bases at J; junction bases unmatched: 7. Per germline, CDR1 MDHEN and CDR2 SYDVKM.

Material: PBMCs, obtained at surgery. The rearrangement joins TRBV28 to TRBJ2-6; TRBD2 aligns across 11 bases. The clonotype comes from a female donor with early-stage non-small cell lung cancer. In DNA form, the CDR3 reads TGTGCCAGCAGCCTTCTAGCGGGGGGTTCCTCTGGGGCCAACGTCCTGACTTTC. Its protein product is CASSLLAGGSSGANVLTF.